A selection of T cell receptor beta chains follows, all from one sample in a study of read filtering for tumor transcriptome and immune sequencing. In TCRdb, the reads were re-called with MiXCR into one record per CDR3 protein. Among 39,000 or so distinct CDR3 sequences, 13% to 15% were seen once, and the ten largest hold around 6.5%. The sequencing input was a population of CD138-negative cells sorted from bone marrow. The receptors come from a donor over 35 with multiple myeloma. The CDR3 runs from the conserved cysteine through the conserved F or W. The order of the fields is clone size, V gene, D gene, J gene, CDR3 protein, CDR3 DNA. D genes are given only for firm matches. Only part of the rows carry a size: once, few, many, or a class if the clone is expanded.

clone size: .
V gene: TRBV5-1
D gene: .
J gene: TRBJ2-2
CDR3 protein: CASSLAGTGNTGELFF
CDR3 DNA: TGCGCCAGCAGCTTGGCCGGGACGGGGAACACCGGGGAGCTGTTTTTT

clone size: few
V gene: TRBV9
D gene: .
J gene: TRBJ1-4
CDR3 protein: CASSVDGGGEKLFF
CDR3 DNA: TGTGCCAGCAGTGTAGACGGGGGCGGTGAAAAACTGTTTTTT

clone size: many
V gene: TRBV12-3/TRBV12-4
D gene: .
J gene: TRBJ2-1
CDR3 protein: CASRNAGEVNEQFF
CDR3 DNA: TGTGCCAGTAGAAACGCCGGGGAGGTCAATGAGCAGTTCTTC

clone size: many
V gene: TRBV12-3/TRBV12-4
D gene: .
J gene: TRBJ1-5
CDR3 protein: CASSFKALNQPQHF
CDR3 DNA: TGTGCCAGCAGTTTTAAGGCGCTTAATCAGCCCCAGCATTTT

clone size: many
V gene: TRBV12-3/TRBV12-4
D gene: TRBD1
J gene: TRBJ1-4
CDR3 protein: CASSRELQGGYEEKLFF
CDR3 DNA: TGTGCCAGCAGTCGAGAGCTACAGGGGGGATACGAGGAAAAACTGTTTTTT

clone size: many
V gene: TRBV4-1
D gene: TRBD2
J gene: TRBJ2-2
CDR3 protein: CASRRTSGGAEKTGELFF
CDR3 DNA: TGCGCCAGCAGGCGGACTAGCGGGGGGGCCGAGAAGACCGGGGAGCTGTTTTTT

clone size: few
V gene: TRBV21-1
D gene: .
J gene: TRBJ2-7
CDR3 protein: CASSLGTSGRSHEQYF
CDR3 DNA: TGTGCCAGCAGCCTAGGAACTAGCGGGAGGTCCCACGAGCAGTACTTC

clone size: many
V gene: TRBV2
D gene: TRBD2
J gene: TRBJ2-1
CDR3 protein: CASRPSSGRGGRNEQFF
CDR3 DNA: TGTGCCAGCAGGCCTTCTAGCGGGAGGGGCGGAAGGAATGAGCAGTTCTTC

clone size: many
V gene: TRBV29-1
D gene: TRBD1
J gene: TRBJ2-7
CDR3 protein: CSVVETGGFRGEQYF
CDR3 DNA: TGCAGCGTTGTGGAGACAGGGGGGTTTAGAGGCGAGCAGTACTTC

clone size: .
V gene: TRBV12-3/TRBV12-4
D gene: .
J gene: TRBJ2-2
CDR3 protein: CASSLADRLYGELFF
CDR3 DNA: TGTGCCAGCAGCCTTGCTGACAGGCTTTACGGGGAGCTGTTTTTT

clone size: many
V gene: TRBV7-9
D gene: TRBD2
J gene: TRBJ2-1
CDR3 protein: CASSFRTSGNNEQFF
CDR3 DNA: TGTGCCAGCAGCTTCCGGACTAGCGGCAACAATGAGCAGTTCTTC

clone size: many
V gene: TRBV29-1
D gene: .
J gene: TRBJ1-1
CDR3 protein: CSVTQTGEAFF
CDR3 DNA: TGCAGCGTTACCCAGACAGGTGAAGCTTTCTTT

clone size: many
V gene: TRBV7-6
D gene: .
J gene: TRBJ1-1
CDR3 protein: CASSLAPFNAEAFF
CDR3 DNA: TGTGCCAGCAGCTTAGCCCCTTTTAACGCTGAAGCTTTCTTT

clone size: many
V gene: TRBV29-1
D gene: .
J gene: TRBJ2-3
CDR3 protein: CSVAQGIGDTQYF
CDR3 DNA: TGCAGCGTTGCACAGGGAATAGGAGATACGCAGTATTTT

clone size: many
V gene: TRBV9
D gene: .
J gene: TRBJ2-3
CDR3 protein: CASSVRAGQFTDTQYF
CDR3 DNA: TGTGCCAGCAGCGTACGGGCGGGACAATTCACAGATACGCAGTATTTT

clone size: many
V gene: TRBV4-1
D gene: .
J gene: TRBJ1-1
CDR3 protein: CASSQDPFPTEAFF
CDR3 DNA: TGCGCCAGCAGCCAAGATCCCTTTCCCACTGAAGCTTTCTTT

clone size: few
V gene: TRBV15
D gene: .
J gene: TRBJ1-1
CDR3 protein: CATSRIWGADTEAFF
CDR3 DNA: TGTGCCACCAGCAGAATCTGGGGGGCTGACACTGAAGCTTTCTTT

clone size: many
V gene: TRBV6-1
D gene: .
J gene: TRBJ2-5
CDR3 protein: CASNPIGQETQYF
CDR3 DNA: TGTGCCAGCAACCCCATAGGCCAAGAGACCCAGTACTTC

clone size: many
V gene: TRBV6-2/TRBV6-3
D gene: .
J gene: TRBJ1-5
CDR3 protein: CASSPPGTFYQPQHF
CDR3 DNA: TGTGCCAGCAGCCCGCCTGGGACTTTTTATCAGCCCCAGCATTTT

clone size: many
V gene: TRBV27
D gene: TRBD2
J gene: TRBJ2-2
CDR3 protein: CASSQTSGSLSGELFF
CDR3 DNA: TGTGCCAGCAGTCAAACTAGCGGGAGTCTCTCCGGGGAGCTGTTTTTT

clone size: many
V gene: TRBV15
D gene: TRBD1
J gene: TRBJ2-1
CDR3 protein: CATSRSRDSYNEQFF
CDR3 DNA: TGTGCCACCAGCAGATCTCGGGACAGTTACAATGAGCAGTTCTTC

clone size: once
V gene: TRBV11-3
D gene: TRBD2
J gene: TRBJ2-3
CDR3 protein: CASSRAGGRTDTQYF
CDR3 DNA: TGTGCCAGCAGTCGTGCGGGGGGCCGCACAGATACGCAGTATTTT

clone size: medium-sized
V gene: TRBV9
D gene: .
J gene: TRBJ2-1
CDR3 protein: CASSVVVGDGRSEQFF
CDR3 DNA: TGTGCCAGCAGCGTAGTAGTAGGGGATGGGCGTTCGGAGCAGTTCTTC

clone size: many
V gene: TRBV20-1
D gene: .
J gene: TRBJ2-4
CDR3 protein: CSARDLRGRGDIQYF
CDR3 DNA: TGCAGTGCTAGAGATTTAAGGGGCAGGGGGGACATTCAGTACTTC

clone size: many
V gene: TRBV6-5
D gene: TRBD1
J gene: TRBJ2-2
CDR3 protein: CASSYSMTGVNTGELFF
CDR3 DNA: TGTGCCAGCAGTTACTCGATGACAGGGGTAAACACCGGGGAGCTGTTTTTT

clone size: many
V gene: TRBV11-2
D gene: .
J gene: TRBJ1-2
CDR3 protein: CASSLKVGGYTF
CDR3 DNA: TGTGCCAGCAGCTTAAAAGTCGGTGGCTACACCTTC

clone size: many
V gene: TRBV5-1
D gene: .
J gene: TRBJ1-1
CDR3 protein: CASSLAGRYTEAFF
CDR3 DNA: TGCGCCAGCAGCTTGGCCGGGCGATACACTGAAGCTTTCTTT

clone size: many
V gene: TRBV3-1
D gene: TRBD2
J gene: TRBJ2-1
CDR3 protein: CASSQDAGGPREQFF
CDR3 DNA: TGTGCCAGCAGCCAAGATGCGGGAGGGCCGAGAGAGCAGTTCTTC

clone size: many
V gene: TRBV25-1
D gene: TRBD1
J gene: TRBJ1-1
CDR3 protein: CASSEATGLVTEAFF
CDR3 DNA: TGTGCCAGCAGTGAAGCGACAGGGTTGGTCACTGAAGCTTTCTTT

clone size: many
V gene: TRBV10-2
D gene: TRBD1
J gene: TRBJ1-5
CDR3 protein: CASSGQAGEPQHF
CDR3 DNA: TGCGCCAGCTCCGGACAGGCAGGGGAGCCCCAGCATTTT

clone size: .
V gene: TRBV11-2
D gene: .
J gene: TRBJ1-1
CDR3 protein: CASSPHLSPEAFF
CDR3 DNA: TGTGCCAGCAGCCCGCACCTTTCCCCTGAAGCTTTCTTT

clone size: many
V gene: TRBV15
D gene: .
J gene: TRBJ1-1
CDR3 protein: CATSRGGADGTEAFF
CDR3 DNA: TGTGCCACCAGCAGAGGAGGAGCAGACGGGACTGAAGCTTTCTTT

clone size: .
V gene: TRBV29-1
D gene: .
J gene: TRBJ2-1
CDR3 protein: CSVNQGGLFEQFF
CDR3 DNA: TGCAGCGTTAATCAGGGGGGGCTATTTGAGCAGTTCTTC

clone size: .
V gene: TRBV19
D gene: .
J gene: TRBJ2-1
CDR3 protein: CASSIERWGQFF
CDR3 DNA: TGTGCCAGTAGTATCGAGCGGTGGGGGCAGTTCTTC

clone size: many
V gene: TRBV3-1
D gene: .
J gene: TRBJ2-7
CDR3 protein: CASSQETSPGNRHEQYF
CDR3 DNA: TGTGCCAGCAGCCAAGAGACATCTCCGGGAAACAGGCACGAGCAGTACTTC

clone size: medium-sized
V gene: TRBV29-1
D gene: .
J gene: TRBJ1-1
CDR3 protein: CSVARTPNTEAFF
CDR3 DNA: TGCAGCGTTGCCCGGACTCCGAACACTGAAGCTTTCTTT

clone size: .
V gene: TRBV28
D gene: .
J gene: TRBJ2-7
CDR3 protein: CASSLERISAEQYF
CDR3 DNA: TGTGCCAGCAGTTTGGAAAGGATAAGTGCCGAGCAGTACTTC

clone size: many
V gene: TRBV20-1
D gene: TRBD2
J gene: TRBJ2-1
CDR3 protein: CSARDPASGGSNEQFF
CDR3 DNA: TGCAGTGCTAGAGATCCGGCTAGCGGGGGATCTAATGAGCAGTTCTTC

clone size: .
V gene: TRBV12-3/TRBV12-4
D gene: TRBD2
J gene: TRBJ2-1
CDR3 protein: CASRAAGTSGWARQFF
CDR3 DNA: TGTGCCAGCAGGGCCGCCGGGACTAGCGGGTGGGCGAGGCAATTCTTC

clone size: many
V gene: TRBV19
D gene: .
J gene: TRBJ2-5
CDR3 protein: CASSLIGGGDGTQYF
CDR3 DNA: TGTGCCAGTAGTCTTATTGGCGGAGGGGACGGAACCCAGTACTTC

clone size: many
V gene: TRBV24-1
D gene: .
J gene: TRBJ2-1
CDR3 protein: CATSDSSRVSYNEQFF
CDR3 DNA: TGTGCCACCAGTGACTCTTCCAGGGTATCCTACAATGAGCAGTTCTTC

clone size: many
V gene: TRBV19
D gene: .
J gene: TRBJ1-5
CDR3 protein: CASRQTGLNQPQHF
CDR3 DNA: TGTGCCAGTAGGCAAACAGGGTTGAATCAGCCCCAGCATTTT

clone size: medium-sized
V gene: TRBV10-3
D gene: TRBD1
J gene: TRBJ2-1
CDR3 protein: CAIRGQGKSYNEQFF
CDR3 DNA: TGTGCCATCAGGGGACAGGGGAAGTCCTACAATGAGCAGTTCTTC

clone size: many
V gene: TRBV28
D gene: .
J gene: TRBJ2-7
CDR3 protein: CASHSRGATLSYEQYF
CDR3 DNA: TGTGCCAGCCATTCACGGGGAGCAACCCTATCCTACGAGCAGTACTTC

clone size: many
V gene: TRBV12-3/TRBV12-4
D gene: TRBD1
J gene: TRBJ2-7
CDR3 protein: CASSRGQGSSYEQYF
CDR3 DNA: TGTGCCAGCAGTAGGGGACAGGGAAGCTCCTACGAGCAGTACTTC

clone size: many
V gene: TRBV27
D gene: TRBD2
J gene: TRBJ2-1
CDR3 protein: CASNPGGGPDNEQFF
CDR3 DNA: TGTGCCAGCAACCCCGGGGGAGGGCCTGACAATGAGCAGTTCTTC

clone size: many
V gene: TRBV20-1
D gene: .
J gene: TRBJ2-7
CDR3 protein: CSARYDAYEQYF
CDR3 DNA: TGCAGTGCTAGATATGATGCCTACGAGCAGTACTTC

clone size: many
V gene: TRBV10-3
D gene: .
J gene: TRBJ2-2
CDR3 protein: CAISAGIGAGELFF
CDR3 DNA: TGTGCCATCAGTGCGGGGATTGGTGCCGGGGAGCTGTTTTTT

clone size: medium-sized
V gene: TRBV20-1
D gene: TRBD2
J gene: TRBJ2-1
CDR3 protein: CSASTPQGRGQTYNEQFF
CDR3 DNA: TGCAGTGCTAGCACCCCTCAAGGGAGGGGTCAGACCTACAATGAGCAGTTCTTC

clone size: many
V gene: TRBV13
D gene: .
J gene: TRBJ2-2
CDR3 protein: CASNEYNRGTGELFF
CDR3 DNA: TGTGCCAGCAACGAATATAACCGAGGGACCGGGGAGCTGTTTTTT

clone size: .
V gene: TRBV2
D gene: TRBD1
J gene: TRBJ2-4
CDR3 protein: CASRGQGTVAKNIQYF
CDR3 DNA: TGTGCCAGCAGAGGACAGGGGACAGTAGCCAAGAACATTCAGTACTTC

clone size: .
V gene: TRBV20-1
D gene: .
J gene: TRBJ2-3
CDR3 protein: CSATSGITSTDTQYF
CDR3 DNA: TGCAGTGCTACGTCGGGGATCACTAGCACAGATACGCAGTATTTT

clone size: many
V gene: TRBV30
D gene: TRBD1
J gene: TRBJ2-1
CDR3 protein: CAWSDRGFLNEQFF
CDR3 DNA: TGTGCCTGGAGTGACAGGGGGTTCCTCAATGAGCAGTTCTTC

clone size: few
V gene: TRBV15
D gene: .
J gene: TRBJ1-5
CDR3 protein: CATSPGESNQPQHF
CDR3 DNA: TGTGCCACCAGCCCGGGGGAAAGCAATCAGCCCCAGCATTTT

clone size: .
V gene: TRBV10-3
D gene: TRBD2
J gene: TRBJ2-3
CDR3 protein: CAIPGAGGTDTQYF
CDR3 DNA: TGTGCCATCCCCGGGGCGGGGGGCACAGATACGCAGTATTTT